This T cell receptor (beta chain) emerged from a study of cytomegalovirus exposure and HLA in healthy donors. The CDR3 runs to 15 residues. Trimming took off 4 bases at V and 3 bases at J, with 15 bases between the two ends. Germline V gene lookup returns CDR1 MRHNA and CDR2 SNTAGT. The PCR made use of 60 Vbeta and 13 Jbeta primers. Profiling relied on immunoSEQ multiplex PCR, and the TCRdb table lists in-frame clones only, not all of them. The sample holds tens of thousands of clones, about 75% seen once. There are a few counts of this clone. Material for sequencing was PBMCs. The V and J genes are TRBV6-4 and TRBJ1-1; no reliable D call. This clonotype was obtained from a woman between 25 and 40 years old in good health and CMV-seropositive. CDR3 protein: CASSASAIGDTEAFF. The CDR3 nucleotides are TGTGCCAGCAGTGCCTCCGCCATAGGAGACACTGAAGCTTTCTTT.